This TCR beta chain was retrieved from a study of blood T cell repertoires in COVID-19. Study in general: Samples of COVID-19 (acute and convalescent) were obtained from the United States, Italy and Spain. T cells, B-cell-depleted T cells, or PBMCs supplied cDNA or gDNA.

CDR1 is SGHAT, CDR2 FQNNGV, per germline. The CDR3 is 15 residues long. The V gene lost 5 bases and the J gene lost 1 base, with 11 bases spanning the gap. Patients at the Seattle site were enrolled during active infection and followed longitudinally. Some clones are missing from TCRdb's copy, which holds only in-frame ones; the method was immunoSEQ multiplex PCR. The sample includes under 250,000 clones, over 90% of them seen just once. The V and J genes are TRBV11-2 and TRBJ2-2, with D perhaps matching TRBD2 (6 bases). The receptor's source is a man aged 30 to 39 with COVID-19, enrolled during active disease. The specimen was peripheral blood. For the CDR3, the DNA is TGTGCCAGCAGCCCCCTGGGAGGGAACACCGGGGAGCTGTTTTTT. Translation gives CASSPLGGNTGELFF. The full variable domain, completed using reference TRBV11-2 and TRBJ2-2, is EAGVAQSPRYKIIEKRQSVAFWCNPISGHATLYWYQQILGQGPKLLIQFQNNGVVDDSQLPKDRFSAERLKGVDSTLKIQPAKLEDSAVYLCASSPLGGNTGELFFGEGSRLTVL.